There are many counts of the clone carrying this T cell receptor (beta chain). Its antigen is still unknown. The sample originates from a study of T cell repertoires in cytomegalovirus infection. Whole-study context: Indicated by public TCR beta signatures were CMV infection and matching HLA type.

Whole-study findings and limits: Carriage of CMV together with the relevant HLA was identifiable through cumulative public TCR beta family frequency. In two of eight donors, the top clonotype was HLA-C-restricted CMV-specific.

In TCRdb, the reads were re-called with MiXCR into one record per CDR3 protein. The sample has under 800,000 distinct CDR3 sequences, 20% to 25% seen once; the top ten hold roughly 8%. The source material was CD8+ T cells from PBMCs. The clonotype originates from a human donor in good health (CMV status not recorded). Some clones in this sample may be carry-over from other donors' samples.

DNA of the CDR3: TGTGCCAGCAGCACGACCCAGGGGAGCTACACTGAAGCTTTCTTT. This sequence encodes CASSTTQGSYTEAFF. The chain uses TRBV5-5 and TRBJ1-1, with D maybe TRBD1 (6 bases). The CDR3 length is 15 residues. From germline, CDR1 is SGHKS and CDR2 YYEKEE (reference sequence). V was pared by 4 bases and J by 3 bases, with 16 bases between.